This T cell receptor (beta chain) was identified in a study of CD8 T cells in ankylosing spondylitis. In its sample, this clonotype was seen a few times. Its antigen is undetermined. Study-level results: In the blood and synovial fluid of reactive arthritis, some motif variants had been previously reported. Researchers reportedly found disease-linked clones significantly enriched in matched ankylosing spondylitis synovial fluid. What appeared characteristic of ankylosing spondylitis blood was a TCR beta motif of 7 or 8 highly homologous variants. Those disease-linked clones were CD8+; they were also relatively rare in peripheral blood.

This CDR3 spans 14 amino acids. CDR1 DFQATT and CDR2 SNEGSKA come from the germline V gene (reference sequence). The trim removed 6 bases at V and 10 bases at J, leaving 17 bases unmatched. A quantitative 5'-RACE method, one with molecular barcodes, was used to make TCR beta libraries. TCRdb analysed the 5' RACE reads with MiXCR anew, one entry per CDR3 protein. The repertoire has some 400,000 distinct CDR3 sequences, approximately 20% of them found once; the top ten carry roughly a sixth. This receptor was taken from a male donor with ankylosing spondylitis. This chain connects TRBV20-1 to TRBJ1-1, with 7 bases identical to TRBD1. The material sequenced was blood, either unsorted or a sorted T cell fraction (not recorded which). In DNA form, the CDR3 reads TGCAGTGCCTTCGACAGGGCGGGTATCACTTTAGCTTTCTTT. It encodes CSAFDRAGITLAFF.